Below are 30 T cell receptor beta chains sequenced from a single sample in a study of OX40 agonist ivuxolimab in advanced cancers. Sequenced by immunoSEQ multiplex PCR; TCRdb stores in-frame clones only, minus some. The sample carries 63,000 or so clones, 85% to 90% recorded once. The sample here was CD4+ or CD8+ T cells sorted from blood, taken in a trial of the OX40 agonist ivuxolimab. The source is an adult with an advanced solid tumor such as melanoma, head and neck, liver or kidney cancer.

The chain combines TRBV28 with TRBJ2-7, with D possibly TRBD1 on 6 matching bases. Deletions cut 6 bases from V and 0 bases from J, with 15 bases between. The V gene's germline CDR1 is MDHEN and CDR2 SYDVKM. This CDR3 has 15 amino acids. The CDR3 reads CASSTSGTFSYEQYF. For the CDR3, the DNA is TGTGCCAGCAGCACGTCCGGGACATTCTCCTACGAGCAGTACTTC. The full variable domain, rest sourced from reference TRBV28 and TRBJ2-7, is DVKVTQSSRYLVKRTGEKVFLECVQDMDHENMFWYRQDPGLGLRLIYFSYDVKMKEKGDIPEGYSVSREKKERFSLILESASTNQTSMYLCASSTSGTFSYEQYFGPGTRLTVT.

The chain uses TRBV7-2 and TRBJ1-1; D is unresolved. Per the germline V gene, CDR1 is SGHTA and CDR2 is FQGNSA. The CDR3 sequence is 13 residues long. The V end was cut by 5 bases, the J end by 4 bases, with 11 bases between. The CDR3 here is CASSPALSTEAFF. In DNA, the CDR3 is TGTGCCAGCAGCCCCGCATTAAGCACTGAAGCTTTCTTT.

This sequence joins TRBV7-3 and TRBJ2-3; 7 bases align to TRBD2. CDR3 length: 17 amino acids. V was clipped by 4 bases and J by 0 bases; unmatched bases: 10. CDR1 is SGHTA and CDR2 is FQGTGA in the germline V gene. CDR3 region: CASSSYGRGTSTDTQYF. The CDR3 coding sequence is TGTGCCAGCAGCTCCTATGGGCGGGGGACTAGCACAGATACGCAGTATTTT.

V usage is TRBV7-8 and J usage is TRBJ2-1; 10 bases fit TRBD1. J lost 14 bases, V lost 2 bases, and 6 bases had no gene match. CDR1 is SGHVS and CDR2 is FQNEAQ in the germline V gene. The CDR3 is 13 amino acids. The CDR3 loop is CASSLTRDRGEFF. CDR3 coding DNA: TGTGCCAGCAGCTTAACCCGGGACAGGGGAGAGTTCTTC.

Judged by abundance, this clone is medium-sized. This chain links TRBV7-2 with TRBJ1-2; the D gene is possibly TRBD1 (5 bases). V was pared by 5 bases and J by 4 bases, with 8 bases between. The CDR3 has 12 amino acids. CDR1 is SGHTA, CDR2 FQGNSA, per germline. CDR3 in DNA: TGTGCCAGCAGCCCGGGACGCTATGGCTACACCTTC. Its protein is CASSPGRYGYTF. The complete variable domain, with remaining parts taken from reference TRBV7-2 and TRBJ1-2, reads GAGVSQSPSNKVTEKGKDVELRCDPISGHTALYWYRQSLGQGLEFLIYFQGNSAPDKSGLPSDRFSAERTGGSVSTLTIQRTQQEDSAVYLCASSPGRYGYTFGSGTRLTVV.

The rearrangement uses TRBV5-1 and TRBJ2-1, with D possibly being TRBD2 (6 bases). The germline gives CDR1 SGHRS, CDR2 YFSETQ. The CDR3 loop spans 16 amino acids. Trimming removed 4 bases at V and 0 bases at J, with 14 bases between. Here the CDR3 DNA reads TGCGCCAGCAGCCCTAAAGGAGGGAGCTCCTACAATGAGCAGTTCTTC. Protein sequence: CASSPKGGSSYNEQFF. Filled out from reference TRBV5-1 and TRBJ2-1, the complete variable domain reads KAGVTQTPRYLIKTRGQQVTLSCSPISGHRSVSWYQQTPGQGLQFLFEYFSETQRNKGNFPGRFSGRQFSNSRSEMNVSTLELGDSALYLCASSPKGGSSYNEQFFGPGTRLTVL.

The V gene is TRBV19, the J gene TRBJ1-4; D is perhaps TRBD1 (5 bases). V was clipped by 4 bases and J by 8 bases, with 11 bases between them. Germline CDR1 is LNHDA and CDR2 is SQIVND (reference sequence). The length of the CDR3 is 13 residues. CDR3 DNA: TGTGCCAGTAGTACGCCGAGGGGAGAAAAACTGTTTTTT. Amino acid sequence: CASSTPRGEKLFF.

The chain links TRBV2 to TRBJ2-2; D call uncertain. Germline V gene sequence: CDR1 SNHLY, CDR2 FYNNEI. Trimming pared 1 base from V and 0 bases from J, leaving 6 bases between. CDR3 length: 15 residues. CDR3 region: CASSEETANTGELFF. Written as DNA, the CDR3 is TGTGCCAGCAGTGAAGAGACGGCGAACACCGGGGAGCTGTTTTTT. Together with reference TRBV2 and TRBJ2-2, the CDR3 gives the full variable domain: EPEVTQTPSHQVTQMGQEVILRCVPISNHLYFYWYRQILGQKVEFLVSFYNNEISEKSEIFDDQFSVERPDGSNFTLKIRSTKLEDSAMYFCASSEETANTGELFFGEGSRLTVL.

This sequence joins TRBV5-4 and TRBJ1-2; D gene unclear. Germline values: CDR1 SGHNT, CDR2 YYREEE (reference sequence). The V gene lost 0 bases and the J gene lost 5 bases, with 11 bases spanning the gap. The CDR3 loop spans 14 amino acids. The CDR3 nucleotides read TGTGCCAGCAGCTTGGCCGGGCAGGAGTATGGCTACACCTTC. It translates to CASSLAGQEYGYTF.

J is TRBJ2-5 and V is TRBV5-1; TRBD1 matches 8 bases. Trimming at V came to 0 bases and at J to 5 bases, leaving 3 bases not matched to a gene. CDR1 and CDR2 from the germline V gene are SGHRS and YFSETQ. There are 14 residues in the CDR3. CDR3 DNA sequence: TGCGCCAGCAGCTTGGGGACAGGGAGTGAGACCCAGTACTTC. This encodes CASSLGTGSETQYF. The complete variable domain, with remaining parts taken from reference TRBV5-1 and TRBJ2-5, reads KAGVTQTPRYLIKTRGQQVTLSCSPISGHRSVSWYQQTPGQGLQFLFEYFSETQRNKGNFPGRFSGRQFSNSRSEMNVSTLELGDSALYLCASSLGTGSETQYFGPGTRLLVL.

The chain joins TRBV18 to TRBJ1-2, with a tentative D call TRBD1 (6 bases). Looked up from germline, CDR1 is KGHSH and CDR2 is LQKENI. The V end was cut by 2 bases, the J end by 3 bases, with 16 bases between. The length of the CDR3 is 16 residues. The CDR3 sequence is CASSPYTQGGHYGYTF. The CDR3 bases are TGTGCCAGCTCACCATACACACAGGGAGGGCACTATGGCTACACCTTC.

CDR3 nucleotide sequence: TGTGCCAGCAGCTTGGGTGGGCAGGACAATCAGCCCCAGCATTTT. It yields the protein CASSLGGQDNQPQHF. J is TRBJ1-5 and V is TRBV5-6; D not resolved. CDR3 size: 15 residues. The V and J ends lost 0 bases and 3 bases respectively, with 10 bases between them. Germline CDR1 is SGHDT and CDR2 is YYEEEE.

The table lists this clone with a few counts. This sequence joins TRBV30 and TRBJ1-1; D remains unclear. Germline assignment: CDR1 GTSNPN and CDR2 SVGIG (reference sequence). V was cut by 0 bases and J by 1 base, with 12 bases left in between. The CDR3 sequence is 15 residues long. The CDR3 DNA is TGTGCCTGGAGTGTTGCAGGACGGGCGAACACTGAAGCTTTCTTT. This sequence encodes CAWSVAGRANTEAFF.

This clone was found a few times. The chain has TRBV7-2 and TRBJ2-3, with D perhaps given as TRBD1 or TRBD2 (5 bases each). Trimming took 6 bases from V and 0 from J, leaving 10 bases between them. The CDR3 is 14 amino acids. Looked up from germline, CDR1 is SGHTA and CDR2 is FQGNSA. Written as DNA, the CDR3 is TGTGCCAGCAGACCGGGGCGAAGCACAGATACGCAGTATTTT. It is translated as CASRPGRSTDTQYF.

CDR3 DNA sequence: TGTGCCAGTAGTAAGGGGGGAAGGGGAGAGCAGTTCTTC. This sequence encodes CASSKGGRGEQFF. J is TRBJ2-1 and V is TRBV19; the D gene could be TRBD1 or TRBD2 (6 bases each). Germline-derived CDR1 and CDR2 are LNHDA and SQIVND (reference sequence). V lost 4 bases and J 10 bases, leaving 14 bases between the germline ends. CDR3 length equals 13 residues.

The J gene is TRBJ2-2, the V gene TRBV15; D may be TRBD1 (5 bases). Per the germline V gene, CDR1 is LNHNV and CDR2 is YYDKDF (reference sequence). The CDR3 sequence is 16 residues long. V was pared by 1 base and J by 5 bases, with 14 bases between. In DNA form, the CDR3 reads TGTGCCACCAGCAGAGTCCCTCAGGGTAAAACCGGGGAGCTGTTTTTT. This translates into CATSRVPQGKTGELFF. Filled out from reference TRBV15 and TRBJ2-2, the complete variable domain reads DAMVIQNPRYQVTQFGKPVTLSCSQTLNHNVMYWYQQKSSQAPKLLFHYYDKDFNNEADTPDNFQSRRPNTSFCFLDIRSPGLGDTAMYLCATSRVPQGKTGELFFGEGSRLTVL.

The chain recombines TRBV7-9 with TRBJ2-1, with 12 nucleotides matching TRBD2. Germline CDR1 is SEHNR and CDR2 is FQNEAQ (reference sequence). This CDR3 comprises 15 residues. Trimming at V came to 0 bases and at J to 7 bases, leaving 1 base not matched to a gene. CDR3 nucleotide sequence: TGTGCCAGCAGCTTAGCTCTAGCGGGGGGGAATGAGCAGTTCTTC. Translation: CASSLALAGGNEQFF.

J is TRBJ1-2 and V is TRBV4-1; possible D gene TRBD1, 5 bases. Germline CDR1 and CDR2: MGHRA and YSYEKL. Trimming removed 4 bases from V and 5 bases from J, with 17 bases in between. The CDR3 contains 15 residues. DNA of the CDR3: TGCGCCAGCAGCCTAGAGACCGGGGCAGATTATGGCTACACCTTC. The encoded protein is CASSLETGADYGYTF.

The chain has TRBV14 and TRBJ2-5, with TRBD1 identical over 12 bases. The CDR3 totals 17 residues. Germline-derived CDR1 and CDR2 are SGHDN and FVKESK. The J segment lost 5 bases and the V segment lost 1 base, leaving 8 bases of the junction unmatched. In DNA form, the CDR3 reads TGTGCCAGCAGCCAAGGTCAGGGACAGGGGGCCGGGGAGACCCAGTACTTC. Translating gives CASSQGQGQGAGETQYF.

The rearrangement joins TRBV7-3 to TRBJ2-3, with a possible D match to TRBD2 (6 bases). Per germline, CDR1 SGHTA and CDR2 FQGTGA. This CDR3 has 13 amino acids. V was trimmed by 6 bases and J by 6 bases, leaving 13 bases between them. The CDR3 nucleotides read TGTGCCAGCAGTCAAGGGGAGGTCGATACGCAGTATTTT. The encoded protein is CASSQGEVDTQYF.

This rearrangement joins TRBV28 to TRBJ2-3, with 7 bases aligning to TRBD2. From germline, CDR1 is MDHEN and CDR2 SYDVKM. The CDR3 spans 15 residues. Trimming at V came to 5 bases and at J to 9 bases, leaving 14 bases not matched to a gene. CDR3 sequence (DNA): TGTGCCAGCAGTGACCCGGGATCTAGCGGAATAACGCAGTATTTT. Translation gives CASSDPGSSGITQYF.

This clone was found once. The J gene is TRBJ1-2, the V gene TRBV27; no clear D gene. Germline V gene data show CDR1 as MNHEY and CDR2 as SMNVEV (reference sequence). Trimming shortened V by 0 bases and J by 6 bases, and 17 bases separated the two germline ends. There are 16 residues in the CDR3. The CDR3 sequence is CASSLSHYEGWDGYTF. CDR3 DNA sequence: TGTGCCAGCAGTTTATCTCACTATGAAGGGTGGGATGGCTACACCTTC.

The chain joins TRBV19 to TRBJ2-2, with D unclear. The germline V gene has CDR1 LNHDA and CDR2 SQIVND (reference sequence). Trimming pared 7 bases from V and 4 bases from J, leaving 4 bases between. The CDR3 extends over 11 amino acids. Here the CDR3 reads CASTLTGELFF. CDR3 in DNA: TGTGCCAGTACCCTCACCGGGGAGCTGTTTTTT.

V usage is TRBV12-5 and J usage is TRBJ2-2; TRBD1 might be the D (6 bases). There are 19 residues in the CDR3. The V end was cut by 3 bases, the J end by 5 bases, with 25 bases between. Germline CDR1 is LGHNT and CDR2 is FRNRAP. The DNA of the CDR3 is TGTGCTAGTGGTTTTTGGAACAGGGATTTTTTCTCTGGTACCGGGGAGCTGTTTTTT. Protein sequence: CASGFWNRDFFSGTGELFF.

The chain joins TRBV2 to TRBJ2-3, with no clear D. The V end lost 2 bases, the J end lost 1 base, and 10 bases lay between the germline ends. CDR1 and CDR2 (germline): SNHLY, FYNNEI. The CDR3 loop spans 15 amino acids. This CDR3 reads CASSELVGGTDTQYF. The DNA of the CDR3 is TGTGCCAGCAGTGAACTTGTCGGTGGCACAGATACGCAGTATTTT.

V and J are TRBV28 and TRBJ2-3; 12 nucleotides align to TRBD2. Unmatched junction bases numbered 7, after V lost 5 bases and J lost 4 bases. CDR1 and CDR2 from the germline V gene are MDHEN and SYDVKM. The CDR3 spans 16 residues. The CDR3 spells CASSPGASGGADTQYF. CDR3 bases: TGTGCCAGCAGTCCAGGGGCTAGCGGGGGGGCAGATACGCAGTATTTT. Full variable domain (rest looked up from reference TRBV28 and TRBJ2-3): DVKVTQSSRYLVKRTGEKVFLECVQDMDHENMFWYRQDPGLGLRLIYFSYDVKMKEKGDIPEGYSVSREKKERFSLILESASTNQTSMYLCASSPGASGGADTQYFGPGTRLTVL.

The chain employs TRBV10-3 and TRBJ2-1, with TRBD1 identical over 7 bases. The length of the CDR3 is 16 residues. After removal of 1 base from V and 0 bases from J, the junction contained 3 bases not matched to a gene. The germline V gene encodes CDR1 ENHRY and CDR2 SYGVKD. DNA of the CDR3: TGTGCCATCAGTGAGTGGACAGGAGACTCCTACAATGAGCAGTTCTTC. Its protein is CAISEWTGDSYNEQFF.

The chain uses TRBV7-9 and TRBJ1-1, with 7 bases identical to TRBD1. CDR1 and CDR2 from the germline V gene are SEHNR and FQNEAQ (reference sequence). CDR3 length: 17 amino acids. V lost 5 bases, J lost 0 bases, and 12 bases stayed unmatched. CDR3 residues: CASSLRSWGQMNTEAFF. Here the CDR3 DNA reads TGTGCCAGCAGCCTAAGGTCATGGGGACAGATGAACACTGAAGCTTTCTTT.

The chain joins TRBV28 to TRBJ1-6; tentative D call: TRBD1 (5 bases). CDR1 is MDHEN, CDR2 SYDVKM, per germline. The CDR3 length is 13 residues. V was clipped by 6 bases and J by 8 bases, with 11 bases between them. CDR3 region: CASRGRGYSPLHF. The CDR3 nucleotides are TGTGCCAGCAGGGGGCGAGGTTATTCACCCCTCCACTTT.

This clone was seen once. The rearrangement uses TRBV11-2 and TRBJ2-5, with D unclear. The V end lost 5 bases, the J end lost 5 bases, and 18 bases lay between the germline ends. In germline, CDR1 is SGHAT, CDR2 FQNNGV. The CDR3 contains 15 residues. The CDR3, as DNA: TGTGCCAGCAGCGCTCCCCGTACCCCATCCGAGACCCAGTACTTC. Its protein is CASSAPRTPSETQYF.